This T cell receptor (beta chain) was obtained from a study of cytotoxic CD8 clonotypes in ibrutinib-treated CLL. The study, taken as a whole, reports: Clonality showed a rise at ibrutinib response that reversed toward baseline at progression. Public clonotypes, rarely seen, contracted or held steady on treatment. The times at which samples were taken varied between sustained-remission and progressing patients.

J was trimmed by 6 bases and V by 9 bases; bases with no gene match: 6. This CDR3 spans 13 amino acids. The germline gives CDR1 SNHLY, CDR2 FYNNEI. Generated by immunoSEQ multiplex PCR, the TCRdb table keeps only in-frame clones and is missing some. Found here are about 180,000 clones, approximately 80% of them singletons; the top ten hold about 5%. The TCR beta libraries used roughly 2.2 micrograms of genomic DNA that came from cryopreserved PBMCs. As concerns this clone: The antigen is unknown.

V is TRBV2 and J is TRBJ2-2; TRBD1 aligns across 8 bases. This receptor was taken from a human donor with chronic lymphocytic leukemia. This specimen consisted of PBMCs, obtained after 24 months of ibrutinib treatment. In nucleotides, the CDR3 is TGTGCCAGTCGACAGGGGAGATCCGGGGAGCTGTTTTTT. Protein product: CASRQGRSGELFF. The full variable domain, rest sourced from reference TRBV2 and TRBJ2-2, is EPEVTQTPSHQVTQMGQEVILRCVPISNHLYFYWYRQILGQKVEFLVSFYNNEISEKSEIFDDQFSVERPDGSNFTLKIRSTKLEDSAMYFCASRQGRSGELFFGEGSRLTVL.